What follows is one T cell receptor beta chain and its context. This entry belongs to a study of blood T cell repertoires in COVID-19. The CDR3 length is 13 residues. Germline CDR1 MNHEY, CDR2 SVGAGI. The V gene end was trimmed by 10 bases and the J gene end by 0 bases; junction bases not matched to a gene: 5. Profiled with immunoSEQ multiplex PCR; TCRdb holds only in-frame clones, not every one. The sample lists 250,000 to 350,000 clones; roughly 87% were seen once. Sample: PBMCs or T cells enriched from blood (not recorded which). The origin of this receptor is a woman aged 40 to 50 who had recovered from COVID-19. This chain connects TRBV6-5 to TRBJ1-1, with 7 bases lining up with TRBD1. The DNA for the CDR3 is TGTGCCAACCTCGACAGGGTGAACACTGAAGCTTTCTTT. It specifies CANLDRVNTEAFF.